This T cell receptor beta chain is from a study of T cells in Graves' hyperthyroidism and ophthalmopathy. Amplification of TCR beta CDR3 regions used RNA as the template. Using the HTBI primer set, a first-round RT-PCR was run on the TCR CDR3. A single record per CDR3 protein comes from TCRdb applying MiXCR to the multiplex PCR reads. This table has 310,000 or so distinct CDR3 sequences, over 15% appearing once. This clonotype was counted many times. CDR1 is SGHVS and CDR2 is FQNEAQ in the germline V gene. CDR3 size: 15 residues. V was clipped by 1 base and J by 6 bases, with 13 bases between them. Input material: blood. The chain combines TRBV7-8 with TRBJ2-1; D gene ambiguous. The TCR comes from a woman aged 60-70 years with Graves' ophthalmopathy. CDR3 protein: CASSLVWASPNEQFF. Written as DNA, the CDR3 is TGTGCCAGCAGCTTAGTTTGGGCTTCACCCAATGAGCAGTTCTTC. The full variable domain, rest sourced from reference TRBV7-8 and TRBJ2-1, is GAGVSQSPRYKVAKRGQDVALRCDPISGHVSLFWYQQALGQGPEFLTYFQNEAQLDKSGLPSDRFFAERPEGSVSTLKIQRTQQEDSAVYLCASSLVWASPNEQFFGPGTRLTVL.